The 18 T cell receptor beta chains given below trace back to one sample, sequenced in a study of Ad26.COV2.S vaccination and SARS-CoV-2 variants. Treatment specified: about 20 received Ad26.COV2.S at low or high dose, single or two shots; roughly 5 received placebo; per-sample allocation not given. Samples were taken on day 63 after the first vaccine or placebo injection. The protocol was immunoSEQ multiplex PCR, while the TCRdb copy is restricted to in-frame clones and leaves out a portion. Of about 440,000 clones listed, about nine tenths are singletons. Sequenced here: peripheral blood, sampled in a trial of Ad26.COV2.S vaccine versus placebo. These receptors all stem from a person aged 18-60 years who received the Ad26.COV2.S COVID-19 vaccine or a placebo.

This clone was observed once. The rearrangement uses TRBV9 and TRBJ1-1; 7 bases are shared with TRBD1. Unmatched junction bases numbered 8, after V lost 4 bases and J lost 8 bases. Per the germline V gene, CDR1 is SGDLS and CDR2 is YYNGEE. The CDR3 is 13 amino acids. The CDR3 loop is CASSPRGQREAFF. The CDR3 nucleotides read TGTGCCAGCAGCCCGAGGGGGCAGAGGGAAGCTTTCTTT.

There are a few counts of this clone. Other DNA sequences of this sample code for an identical CDR3. CDR3 DNA: TGTGCCAGCAGCGTAGGACTAGCGGGAACAGATACGCAGTATTTT. It yields the protein CASSVGLAGTDTQYF. This sequence joins TRBV9 and TRBJ2-3; 11 bases match TRBD2. V lost 0 bases and J lost 3; bases outside the gene matches: 0. CDR3 length: 15 residues. CDR1 is SGDLS, CDR2 YYNGEE, per germline. The complete variable domain, with remaining parts taken from reference TRBV9 and TRBJ2-3, reads DSGVTQTPKHLITATGQRVTLRCSPRSGDLSVYWYQQSLDQGLQFLIQYYNGEERAKGNILERFSAQQFPDLHSELNLSSLELGDSALYFCASSVGLAGTDTQYFGPGTRLTVL.

Written as DNA, the CDR3 is TGTGCCAGCAGCCACCCTGCCGGGGAAGGGGCCCCAGATACGCAGTATTTT. Protein sequence: CASSHPAGEGAPDTQYF. The chain combines TRBV5-6 with TRBJ2-3, with D possibly being TRBD1 or TRBD2 (5 bases each). The CDR3 is 17 amino acids. The germline CDR1 and CDR2 sequences are SGHDT and YYEEEE. V lost 4 bases and J lost 4, with 22 bases in between.

The rearrangement links TRBV5-1 to TRBJ2-3; TRBD2 is a possible D gene (6 bases). V was trimmed by 4 bases and J by 4 bases, leaving 19 bases between them. Germline loops: CDR1 SGHRS, CDR2 YFSETQ. The CDR3 covers 16 residues. For the CDR3, the DNA is TGCGCCAGCAGCCCCAAACTAGCAAATGAGGCAGATACGCAGTATTTT. This codes for CASSPKLANEADTQYF.

The J gene is TRBJ2-3, the V gene TRBV6-6, with 11 bases that match TRBD2. The CDR3 extends over 16 amino acids. CDR1 and CDR2 (germline): MNHNY, SVGAGI (reference sequence). With 8 bases clipped from V and 2 bases from J, the junction kept 9 bases outside the gene matches. CDR3 protein: CASHPTSGDLTDTQYF. For the CDR3, the DNA is TGTGCCAGCCACCCGACTAGCGGGGATCTCACAGATACGCAGTATTTT.

The V call is TRBV7-9, the J call TRBJ2-1; no firm D call. The CDR3 extends over 14 amino acids. The ends were cut back, 1 base at V and 5 bases at J, with 9 bases in the middle. CDR1 SEHNR and CDR2 FQNEAQ come from the germline V gene (reference sequence). Here the CDR3 reads CASSLEVNHNEQFF. The CDR3 nucleotides are TGTGCCAGCAGCTTAGAGGTGAATCACAATGAGCAGTTCTTC.

This clone was recorded only once. The chain combines TRBV29-1 with TRBJ2-1; no clear D. From germline, CDR1 is SQVTM and CDR2 ANQGSEA. V was pared by 0 bases and J by 7 bases, with 10 bases between. This CDR3 comprises 13 residues. This chain's CDR3 is CSVEETHTNEQFF. The CDR3 nucleotides read TGCAGCGTTGAAGAAACACATACGAATGAGCAGTTCTTC.

The chain combines TRBV6-1 with TRBJ2-7, with D tentatively TRBD1 (5 bases). Looked up from germline, CDR1 is MNHNS and CDR2 is SASEGT. With 2 bases removed from V and 4 bases from J, the gap between germline ends came to 9 bases. CDR3 length: 13 residues. CDR3 bases: TGTGCCAGCAGTGAAAGCAACAGGTACGAGCAGTACTTC. Its translation: CASSESNRYEQYF.

This clone was recorded once. The chain couples TRBV28 to TRBJ2-4; 10 bases map to TRBD1. The CDR3 is 17 residues long. The V and J ends lost 3 bases and 7 bases, in that order; junction bases with no gene match: 12. From germline, CDR1 is MDHEN and CDR2 SYDVKM. CDR3 DNA: TGTGCCAGCAGTTTCCCCAAGGGGCGGACAGGGGGGAACATTCAGTACTTC. The encoded protein is CASSFPKGRTGGNIQYF.

The rearrangement links TRBV15 to TRBJ2-1; 12 nucleotides agree with TRBD2. The ends lost 2 bases at V and 8 bases at J; junction bases unmatched: 10. This CDR3 has 17 residues. Per the germline V gene, CDR1 is LNHNV and CDR2 is YYDKDF (reference sequence). CDR3 DNA: TGTGCCACCAGCAGATATCCTGGACTAGCGGGAAACCATGAGCAGTTCTTC. Protein sequence: CATSRYPGLAGNHEQFF. Full variable domain (remainder filled in from reference TRBV15 and TRBJ2-1): DAMVIQNPRYQVTQFGKPVTLSCSQTLNHNVMYWYQQKSSQAPKLLFHYYDKDFNNEADTPDNFQSRRPNTSFCFLDIRSPGLGDTAMYLCATSRYPGLAGNHEQFFGPGTRLTVL.

As concerns this clone: Distinct nucleotide sequences in the sample also encode this CDR3. This chain connects TRBV3-1 (or the pseudogene TRBV3-2) to TRBJ1-5; no firm D call. The CDR3 is 13 amino acids. Germline V gene data show CDR1 as LGHDT and CDR2 as YNNKEL (reference sequence). The ends were cut back, 4 bases at V and 0 bases at J, with 4 bases in the middle. The DNA for the CDR3 is TGTGCCAGCAGCCGAGATAGCAATCAGCCCCAGCATTTT. Its translation: CASSRDSNQPQHF.

This clone was found a few times. The CDR3 loop reads CASSQAGAAYEQYF. The CDR3 DNA reads as TGTGCCAGCAGCCAAGCCGGTGCCGCCTACGAGCAGTACTTC. The rearrangement uses TRBV3-1 (or the pseudogene TRBV3-2) and TRBJ2-7, with D uncertain. The CDR3 runs to 14 residues. Germline V lookup: CDR1 LGHDT, CDR2 YNNKEL (reference sequence). V dropped 1 base and J dropped 2 bases, with 9 bases sitting between them.

V and J are TRBV20-1 and TRBJ2-1; D might be TRBD2 (5 bases). CDR1 is DFQATT, CDR2 SNEGSKA, per germline (reference sequence). CDR3 length: 12 residues. Trimming pared 3 bases from V and 15 bases from J, leaving 18 bases between. The CDR3 loop is CSASVRGLQVFF. As DNA, the CDR3 is TGCAGTGCTAGTGTGAGAGGACTCCAGGTGTTCTTC.

This chain joins TRBV7-9 and TRBJ1-2; TRBD1 is a possible D gene (6 bases). Trimming took off 5 bases at V and 1 base at J, with 17 bases between the two ends. Germline V gives CDR1 SEHNR, CDR2 FQNEAQ (reference sequence). The CDR3 spans 16 residues. The CDR3 coding sequence is TGTGCCAGCAGCCTTGGGGGCAGGGCGAGTAACTATGGCTACACCTTC. This encodes CASSLGGRASNYGYTF.

The rearrangement joins TRBV5-6 to TRBJ1-1; TRBD1 agrees at 11 bases. This CDR3 region has 16 residues. J was trimmed by 6 bases and V by 4 bases; bases with no gene match: 11. Per the germline V gene, CDR1 is SGHDT and CDR2 is YYEEEE. The CDR3 nucleotides read TGTGCCAGCAGCATACCGGGACAGGGGGAACGATCTGAAGCTTTCTTT. Its translation: CASSIPGQGERSEAFF.

The chain employs TRBV27 and TRBJ2-3; 9 bases are a match to TRBD2. Germline assignment: CDR1 MNHEY and CDR2 SMNVEV (reference sequence). CDR3 length: 14 amino acids. V shed 5 bases, J shed 11 bases, and the junction held 11 bases outside the gene matches. The CDR3 reads CASSQAGGPQGQYF. The CDR3, as DNA: TGTGCCAGCAGTCAGGCGGGAGGGCCCCAGGGGCAGTATTTT.

This clone has just a few counts. The chain uses TRBV19 and TRBJ1-5; the D is unclear. The CDR3 consists of 12 residues. V lost 3 bases and J lost 5, with 5 bases in between. CDR1 LNHDA and CDR2 SQIVND come from the germline V gene (reference sequence). The CDR3 DNA sequence: TGTGCCAGTAGTATGGCACATCAGCCCCAGCATTTT. As protein: CASSMAHQPQHF.

V gene TRBV7-2 combines with J gene TRBJ2-7; TRBD2 matches at 11 bases. This CDR3 has 16 amino acids. Germline V gene lookup returns CDR1 SGHTA and CDR2 FQGNSA. The J segment lost 5 bases and the V segment lost 6 bases, leaving 12 bases of the junction unmatched. Here the CDR3 DNA reads TGTGCCAGCAGATCTACTAGCGGGAGCTTGGGGGACGAGCAGTACTTC. Its translation is CASRSTSGSLGDEQYF. The full variable domain, completed using reference TRBV7-2 and TRBJ2-7, is GAGVSQSPSNKVTEKGKDVELRCDPISGHTALYWYRQSLGQGLEFLIYFQGNSAPDKSGLPSDRFSAERTGGSVSTLTIQRTQQEDSAVYLCASRSTSGSLGDEQYFGPGTRLTVT.